This T cell receptor beta chain was retrieved from a study of radiotherapy plus CTLA-4 blockade in lung cancer. Study results and caveats: After radiotherapy and ipilimumab, tumor-derived clones expanded in peripheral blood. Reportedly, early blood T cell clone dynamics best predicted response, with interferon-beta.

This clone was seen once. Its antigen is unidentified. The repertoire was sequenced with immunoSEQ multiplex PCR; TCRdb's copy has only in-frame clones and lacks some. The sample yields about 51,000 clones, roughly 77% seen once. The ends were cut back, 4 bases at V and 1 base at J, with 9 bases in the middle. The CDR3 is 13 residues long. Germline values: CDR1 SGHTS, CDR2 YDEGEE. The chain combines TRBV5-8 with TRBJ2-7; weak D call: TRBD2 (5 bases). Sequences were derived from peripheral blood, sampled from a patient treated with radiotherapy plus ipilimumab. The clonotype was recovered from a human donor with non-small cell lung cancer who had a complete response to radiotherapy plus ipilimumab. The CDR3 bases are TGTGCCAGCAGCGGGGAGAGGTCCTACGAGCAGTACTTC. Protein product: CASSGERSYEQYF.